This T cell receptor beta chain was sequenced for a study of Graves' ophthalmopathy and Graves' hyperthyroidism. Ophthalmopathy in the donors was of moderate-to-severe activity, with CAS ≥3, NOSPECS ≥4 and duration under 3 months. The evidence that diagnosis relied on was clinical symptoms, serum thyroxine, TRAb, thyroid ultrasound and orbital computed tomography. From RNA, the CDR3 regions of TCR beta chains were amplified and sequenced. In the first round, RT-PCR was carried out with HTBI primers, and a multiplex PCR formed the second round. A single record per CDR3 protein comes from TCRdb applying MiXCR to the multiplex PCR reads. The sample records hundreds of thousands of distinct CDR3 sequences, roughly 40% being singletons. V lost 2 bases and J lost 4, with 18 bases in between. There are 16 residues in the CDR3. Germline CDR1 SNHLY, CDR2 FYNNEI.

The rearrangement joins TRBV2 to TRBJ2-7; TRBD2 might be the D (6 bases). The clonotype originates from an adult man with Graves' ophthalmopathy. The sequencing input was peripheral blood. CDR3 bases: TGTGCCAGCAGTGAAAGGGTGGCGGGGCCTCCTTACGAGCAGTACTTC. It is translated as CASSERVAGPPYEQYF.